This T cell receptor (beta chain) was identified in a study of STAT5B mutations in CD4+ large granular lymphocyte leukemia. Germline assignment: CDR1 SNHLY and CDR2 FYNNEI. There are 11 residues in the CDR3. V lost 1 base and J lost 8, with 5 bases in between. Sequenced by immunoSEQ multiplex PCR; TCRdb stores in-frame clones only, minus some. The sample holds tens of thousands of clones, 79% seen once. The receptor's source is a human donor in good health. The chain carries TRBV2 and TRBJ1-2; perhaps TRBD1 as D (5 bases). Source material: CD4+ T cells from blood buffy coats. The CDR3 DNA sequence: TGTGCCAGCAGTGAAGGACAGGGCTACACCTTC. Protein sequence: CASSEGQGYTF. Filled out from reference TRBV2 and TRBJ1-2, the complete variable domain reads EPEVTQTPSHQVTQMGQEVILRCVPISNHLYFYWYRQILGQKVEFLVSFYNNEISEKSEIFDDQFSVERPDGSNFTLKIRSTKLEDSAMYFCASSEGQGYTFGSGTRLTVV.